The 32 T cell receptor beta chains below come from one sample, sequenced in a study of CD8 T cells in Susac syndrome. It was with random hexamers that about 0.45 to 1 ug RNA was reverse transcribed. One entry per CDR3 protein results from TCRdb running MiXCR on the immunoSEQ multiplex PCR reads. The data show some 150,000 distinct CDR3 sequences, roughly 95% seen once. The sample comprised CD8+ T cells from PBMCs. The receptors were sampled from a human donor with multiple sclerosis.

This chain connects TRBV6-5 to TRBJ1-4; perhaps TRBD1 as D (6 bases). The germline gives CDR1 MNHEY, CDR2 SVGAGI. Trimming stripped 4 bases from V and 8 bases from J, with 14 bases between. The CDR3 is 14 residues long. The CDR3, as DNA: TGTGCCAGCAGTTTTTCAGGGGAACGGGAAAAACTGTTTTTT. As protein: CASSFSGEREKLFF.

The chain combines TRBV29-1 with TRBJ1-1, with 7 nucleotides matching TRBD1. From germline, CDR1 is SQVTM and CDR2 ANQGSEA. CDR3 length: 11 amino acids. After removal of 5 bases from V and 5 bases from J, the junction contained 2 bases not matched to a gene. As DNA, the CDR3 is TGCAGCGTTCAACAGGGGACTGAAGCTTTCTTT. Translation gives CSVQQGTEAFF.

The V call is TRBV6-5, the J call TRBJ2-1; D gene unclear. The CDR3 is made up of 15 amino acids. CDR1 and CDR2 from the germline V gene are MNHEY and SVGAGI. V lost 7 bases and J lost 0, with 13 bases in between. CDR3 sequence (DNA): TGTGCCAGCACCCTTGACCCCGGCTCCTACAATGAGCAGTTCTTC. Translating it yields CASTLDPGSYNEQFF.

Turning to this clonotype: No DNA is shown, since the ends of the CDR3 on it are uncertain; the CDR3 is the one TCRdb lists. The J gene is TRBJ2-1, the V gene TRBV3-1; the D call TRBD2 from the table was never checked on the DNA. Germline CDR1 LGHDT, CDR2 YNNKEL (reference sequence). Both ends counted, the CDR3 spans 12 residues. CDR3 residues: CASSQGLSGQFF.

For the CDR3, the DNA is TGCGCCAGCAGTCTCCCTAGGTCAAATTCACCCCTCCACTTT. It codes for CASSLPRSNSPLHF. V usage is TRBV23-1 and J usage is TRBJ1-6; no clear D. TRBV23-1 is reported as an ORF; its role is uncertain. V was clipped by 4 bases and J by 7 bases, with 11 bases between them. CDR3 size: 14 residues.

This rearrangement joins TRBV9 to TRBJ2-1; D remains ambiguous. The CDR3 runs to 12 residues. V was cut by 0 bases and J by 10 bases, with 8 bases left in between. From germline, CDR1 is SGDLS and CDR2 YYNGEE. Here the CDR3 reads CASSVETHEQFF. The CDR3 DNA is TGTGCCAGCAGCGTAGAAACTCACGAGCAGTTCTTC.

The CDR3, as DNA: TGTGCCTGGAGTGTGGGACAGGGGATTCATCAGCCCCAGCATTTT. It translates to CAWSVGQGIHQPQHF. This sequence joins TRBV30 and TRBJ1-5; the match to TRBD1 covers 10 bases. The CDR3 totals 15 residues. V lost 0 bases and J lost 5; bases outside the gene matches: 4. Looked up from germline, CDR1 is GTSNPN and CDR2 is SVGIG (reference sequence).

V and J are TRBV9 and TRBJ1-2, with D unresolved. Germline V gene sequence: CDR1 SGDLS, CDR2 YYNGEE. Trimming left V 3 bases short and J 8 bases short, with 14 bases between. There are 13 residues in the CDR3. The CDR3 here is CASSAEGGGGYTF. The CDR3 coding sequence is TGTGCCAGCAGCGCCGAGGGTGGAGGGGGCTACACCTTC.

This chain links TRBV29-1 with TRBJ1-4; no clear D. V lost 6 bases to trimming and J lost 8 bases, with 16 bases between them. In germline, CDR1 is SQVTM, CDR2 ANQGSEA. This CDR3 region has 13 residues. CDR3 loop: CSVTRPGEEKLFF. CDR3 nucleotide sequence: TGCAGCGTCACCCGACCCGGGGAAGAAAAACTGTTTTTT.

V and J are TRBV12-3 or TRBV12-4 and TRBJ2-7; D ambiguous. Trimming shortened V by 5 bases and J by 5 bases, and 10 bases separated the two germline ends. The CDR3 runs 12 residues. Here the CDR3 DNA reads TGTGCCAGCAGTCCACTTCCGAACGAGCAGTACTTC. Its translation: CASSPLPNEQYF.

The V call is TRBV7-9, the J call TRBJ1-2; 9 bases match TRBD1. This CDR3 has 15 residues. Losses at the gene ends were 4 bases for V and 8 bases for J; bases not matched to a gene: 11. Germline CDR1 reads SEHNR; CDR2 reads FQNEAQ (reference sequence). The CDR3 coding sequence is TGTGCCAGCAGCTCCCCAACGGGACAGGGCGGGGGCTACACCTTC. Residues: CASSSPTGQGGGYTF.

CDR3 residues: CASSLGGLGASDTQYF. For the CDR3, the DNA is TGTGCCAGCAGCTTGGGCGGCTTAGGGGCTTCGGATACGCAGTATTTT. This chain joins TRBV5-4 and TRBJ2-3; TRBD1 is a possible D gene (5 bases). Trimming pared 0 bases from V and 6 bases from J, leaving 17 bases between. Germline-derived CDR1 and CDR2 are SGHNT and YYREEE (reference sequence). The CDR3 spans 16 residues.

The V call is TRBV13, the J call TRBJ1-1, with TRBD1 matching over 7 bases. CDR1 PRHDT and CDR2 FYEKMQ come from the germline V gene (reference sequence). With V trimmed by 5 bases and J by 6 bases, 9 bases remained unmatched. CDR3 size: 14 residues. In DNA, the CDR3 is TGTGCCAGCAGCCCACAGGGGAAGGGGGCTGAAGCTTTCTTT. It specifies CASSPQGKGAEAFF.

This chain connects TRBV9 to TRBJ1-1; a weak D match, TRBD1 (6 bases). The V end was cut by 3 bases, the J end by 5 bases, with 11 bases between. Germline assignment: CDR1 SGDLS and CDR2 YYNGEE. This CDR3 is 13 amino acids long. In DNA form, the CDR3 reads TGTGCCAGCAGCGAAGGGGGATCAACTGAAGCTTTCTTT. This gives the protein CASSEGGSTEAFF. Drawing the rest from reference TRBV9 and TRBJ1-1, the complete variable domain is DSGVTQTPKHLITATGQRVTLRCSPRSGDLSVYWYQQSLDQGLQFLIQYYNGEERAKGNILERFSAQQFPDLHSELNLSSLELGDSALYFCASSEGGSTEAFFGQGTRLTVV.

This clonotype is a singleton in its sample. The chain uses TRBV12-3 or TRBV12-4 and TRBJ1-5, with TRBD1 matching 7 bases. Trimming at V came to 8 bases and at J to 4 bases, leaving 8 bases not matched to a gene. The CDR3 sequence is 14 residues long. CDR3 nucleotide sequence: TGTGCCAGCGTCAGGGGGGACCAAAATCAGCCCCAGCATTTT. Its protein product is CASVRGDQNQPQHF.

This chain links TRBV12-3 or TRBV12-4 with TRBJ2-7, with D perhaps assigned TRBD1 or TRBD2 (5 bases each). Trimming pared 6 bases from V and 2 bases from J, leaving 11 bases between. The CDR3 has 13 residues. This CDR3 is CASRGTPAYEQYF. For the CDR3, the DNA is TGTGCCAGCAGGGGGACGCCCGCCTACGAGCAGTACTTC.

This clonotype was seen only once. This sequence joins TRBV11-2 and TRBJ2-3; 8 positions agree with TRBD2. This CDR3 has 15 residues. From germline, CDR1 is SGHAT and CDR2 FQNNGV. V gave up 10 bases and J gave up 2 bases; unmatched junction bases: 11. CDR3 sequence reads: CATLQGGGSTDTQYF. The CDR3 region has the DNA TGTGCCACCCTGCAGGGCGGGGGGTCCACAGATACGCAGTATTTT.

The chain is built from TRBV4-2 and TRBJ2-5; perhaps TRBD2 as D (6 bases). Germline CDR1 and CDR2: LGHNA and YNFKEQ. The CDR3 is 15 amino acids. V gave up 4 bases and J gave up 1 base, with 13 bases separating them. The CDR3 nucleotides are TGTGCCAGCAGCCCCATTGGAGGGACCCAAGAGACCCAGTACTTC. Its protein is CASSPIGGTQETQYF.

This chain uses TRBV5-4 with TRBJ2-1; TRBD1 aligns across 7 bases. CDR1 and CDR2 from the germline V gene are SGHNT and YYREEE (reference sequence). V dropped 2 bases and J dropped 6; count of bases not matched to a gene: 11. This CDR3 comprises 16 residues. This CDR3 reads CASSLLTGRSLNEQFF. Here the CDR3 DNA reads TGTGCCAGCAGCTTATTGACAGGGCGATCTCTCAATGAGCAGTTCTTC.

The CDR3 here is CASSSNRLAAIGQETQYF. The CDR3 DNA is TGTGCCAGCAGTTCCAATAGACTAGCGGCTATTGGCCAAGAGACCCAGTACTTC. The V call is TRBV12-3 or TRBV12-4, the J call TRBJ2-5; 9 bases fit TRBD2. The CDR3 contains 18 residues. The ends lost 4 bases at V and 1 base at J; junction bases unmatched: 13.

The gene calls are TRBV13 and TRBJ2-7; no clear D gene. There are 15 residues in the CDR3. CDR1 PRHDT and CDR2 FYEKMQ come from the germline V gene (reference sequence). The V end was cut by 1 base, the J end by 1 base, with 11 bases between. The CDR3 nucleotides read TGTGCCAGCAGCTTAGATGGGGTGAAGTCCTACGAGCAGTACTTC. Its protein is CASSLDGVKSYEQYF.

This chain joins TRBV12-3 or TRBV12-4 and TRBJ2-7; 7 nucleotides align to TRBD1. J gave up 2 bases and V 5 bases, and 3 bases lay outside the gene matches. CDR3 length equals 13 residues. The CDR3 DNA sequence: TGTGCCAGCAGTCCCACAGGGGCCTACGAGCAGTACTTC. Residues: CASSPTGAYEQYF.

The V gene is TRBV9, the J gene TRBJ1-5; tentatively, D is TRBD1 (5 bases). Trimming shortened V by 7 bases and J by 4 bases, and 6 bases separated the two germline ends. This CDR3 has 11 amino acids. CDR1 is SGDLS and CDR2 is YYNGEE in the germline V gene. CDR3 DNA sequence: TGTGCCAGCGGGACTAATCAGCCCCAGCATTTT. Protein sequence: CASGTNQPQHF. Full variable domain (outside the CDR3, taken from reference TRBV9 and TRBJ1-5): DSGVTQTPKHLITATGQRVTLRCSPRSGDLSVYWYQQSLDQGLQFLIQYYNGEERAKGNILERFSAQQFPDLHSELNLSSLELGDSALYFCASGTNQPQHFGDGTRLSIL.

This clonotype was recorded once. The CDR3 DNA reads as TGTGCCAGCAATGGCGGTAGCCAAGAGACCCAGTACTTC. Protein sequence: CASNGGSQETQYF. The chain employs TRBV9 and TRBJ2-5; D call uncertain. The V end lost 6 bases, the J end lost 1 base, and 10 bases lay between the germline ends. The CDR3 loop spans 13 amino acids. Per the germline V gene, CDR1 is SGDLS and CDR2 is YYNGEE. Together with reference TRBV9 and TRBJ2-5, the CDR3 gives the full variable domain: DSGVTQTPKHLITATGQRVTLRCSPRSGDLSVYWYQQSLDQGLQFLIQYYNGEERAKGNILERFSAQQFPDLHSELNLSSLELGDSALYFCASNGGSQETQYFGPGTRLLVL.

V usage is TRBV6-6 and J usage is TRBJ2-1, with a possible D match to TRBD2 (6 bases). This CDR3 is built from 13 residues. In germline, CDR1 is MNHNY, CDR2 SVGAGI (reference sequence). The germline V and J ends were trimmed by 5 bases and 4 bases, with 9 bases remaining between them. As DNA, the CDR3 is TGTGCCAGCAGTCACGGGGGTTACAATGAGCAGTTCTTC. This gives the protein CASSHGGYNEQFF.

The chain combines TRBV23-1 with TRBJ1-2, with 7 bases matching TRBD1. TRBV23-1 is flagged as an ORF with uncertain function. This CDR3 comprises 14 residues. Trimming cost V 8 bases and J 4 bases; bases outside gene matches: 10. CDR3 protein: CASLGGRGVYGYTF. CDR3 nucleotide sequence: TGCGCCAGCCTTGGGGGCAGGGGGGTCTATGGCTACACCTTC.

The chain joins TRBV12-3 or TRBV12-4 to TRBJ1-1, with D uncertain. The CDR3 has 12 amino acids. V was pared by 6 bases and J by 4 bases, with 9 bases between. CDR3 bases: TGTGCCAGCAGCTTGGGGTTCACTGAAGCTTTCTTT. Its translation: CASSLGFTEAFF.

J is TRBJ2-1 and V is TRBV9; D ambiguous. CDR3 length equals 10 residues. Between the trimmed V and J ends, which lost 7 bases and 7 bases, there was a span of 6 bases. Germline lookup yields CDR1 SGDLS and CDR2 YYNGEE. In nucleotides, the CDR3 is TGTGCCAGCGGTTCGAATGAGCAGTTCTTC. Translated, it gives CASGSNEQFF.

The V call is TRBV25-1, the J call TRBJ1-5, with D possibly being TRBD1 (5 bases). CDR3 length: 15 amino acids. CDR1 is MGHDK and CDR2 is SYGVNS in the germline V gene. The V end was cut by 0 bases, the J end by 1 base, with 7 bases between. CDR3 amino acids: CASSEYGASNQPQHF. In nucleotides, the CDR3 is TGTGCCAGCAGTGAATATGGGGCCAGCAATCAGCCCCAGCATTTT.

This chain links TRBV3-1 with TRBJ2-1; perhaps D is TRBD1 or TRBD2 (6 bases each). The CDR3 length is 15 residues. V shed 0 bases and J shed 15 bases, with 21 bases lying between them. CDR1 and CDR2 (germline): LGHDT, YNNKEL (reference sequence). The CDR3 bases are TGTGCCAGCAGCCAAGAATACAGGCGGGACACCGGTGGGTTCTTC. It is translated as CASSQEYRRDTGGFF.

This clonotype was seen only once. The CDR3 reads CASRSTLPDLGADTQYF. CDR3 bases: TGTGCCAGCCGCTCAACCCTCCCGGATCTAGGGGCAGATACGCAGTATTTT. The chain recombines TRBV7-9 with TRBJ2-3; D is possibly TRBD1 (5 bases). Germline assignment: CDR1 SEHNR and CDR2 FQNEAQ (reference sequence). The CDR3 is made up of 17 amino acids. V lost 8 bases, J lost 4 bases, and 25 bases lay in between.

The J gene is TRBJ1-1, the V gene TRBV7-9; no clear D. The CDR3 contains 13 residues. The germline gives CDR1 SEHNR, CDR2 FQNEAQ (reference sequence). Trimming cost V 8 bases and J 3 bases, with 13 bases left between them. CDR3 sequence reads: CASSPGGYTEAFF. The DNA of the CDR3 is TGTGCCAGCTCCCCCGGTGGGTACACTGAAGCTTTCTTT.